This T cell receptor beta chain was obtained from a study of identical twins. Study-wide results and caveats: Because invariant MAIT and iNKT cells could be present, zero-insertion analyses could be partly confounded.

About this clonotype itself: Its antigen is unknown.

TCRdb re-analysed the 5' RACE reads in MiXCR, keeping a single row per CDR3 protein. The sample has about 490,000 distinct CDR3 sequences; around 15% are singletons. In germline, CDR1 is MGHRA, CDR2 YSYEKL. After removal of 4 bases from V and 5 bases from J, the junction contained 7 bases not matched to a gene. The CDR3 consists of 15 residues. The same sample was also used in a study of yellow fever vaccine responses in identical twins.

Sequences were obtained from CD4+ T cells sorted from blood. This clonotype was obtained from a woman aged 18-35 years in good health. The chain combines TRBV4-1 with TRBJ2-7; 11 bases line up with TRBD2. The CDR3 nucleotides are TGCGCCAGCAGCCCCATAGCGGGAGGGCCCCACGAGCAGTACTTC. It codes for CASSPIAGGPHEQYF.